The rows below give T cell receptor beta chains drawn from one sample of a study of identical twins. TCRdb itself ran the 5' RACE reads through MiXCR, one entry per CDR3 protein. The sample includes hundreds of thousands of distinct CDR3 sequences, approximately 7.3% of them seen just once. The same specimen was also included in a second study, on yellow fever vaccine responses in identical twins.

The specimen sequenced was CD8+ T cells sorted from blood. The origin of the receptors is a young woman in good health. The CDR3 runs from the conserved cysteine through the conserved F or W. A D gene is named only where the DNA matches it firmly. Size is stated for part of the rows, as once, few or many counts, or as a class when the clone is expanded.

CDR3aa	CDR3nt	d_gene	abundance	j_gene	v_gene
CASAWSGTDSYERYF	TGTGCCAGCGCATGGTCCGGGACAGACTCCTACGAGCGGTACTTC	TRBD1	NA	TRBJ2-7	TRBV7-8
CASSQGQGDEQFF	TGCGCCAGCAGCCAAGGCCAGGGCGATGAGCAGTTCTTC	NA	NA	TRBJ2-1	TRBV4-1
CASSADEQFF	TGTGCCAGCAGTGCAGATGAGCAGTTCTTC	NA	few	TRBJ2-1	TRBV25-1
CASSLLNPGTYGYTF	TGTGCCAGCAGCCTACTGAACCCCGGGACCTATGGCTACACCTTC	NA	many	TRBJ1-2	TRBV7-9
CSARGENYGYTF	TGCAGTGCCCGCGGGGAGAACTATGGCTACACCTTC	NA	many	TRBJ1-2	TRBV20-1
CASSQDWETEAFF	TGTGCCAGCAGCCAAGATTGGGAGACTGAAGCTTTCTTT	NA	few	TRBJ1-1	TRBV3-1
CASSQAGEKLFF	TGCGCCAGCAGCCAAGCCGGTGAAAAACTGTTTTTT	NA	NA	TRBJ1-4	TRBV4-1
CSVEYAAGGISLEQFF	TGCAGCGTTGAATATGCAGCGGGAGGGATCTCTTTGGAGCAGTTCTTC	TRBD2	few	TRBJ2-1	TRBV29-1
CASSQDTDRVLSGATNQPQHF	TGCGCCAGCAGCCAAGACACGGACAGGGTGCTATCGGGGGCCACCAATCAGCCCCAGCATTTT	TRBD1	many	TRBJ1-5	TRBV4-1
CASSQELAGAQTTQYF	TGCGCCAGCAGCCAAGAACTAGCGGGGGCCCAGACTACGCAGTATTTT	TRBD2	many	TRBJ2-3	TRBV4-1
CAISTPSGGDNEQFF	TGTGCCATCAGTACTCCTAGCGGGGGGGACAATGAGCAGTTCTTC	TRBD2	many	TRBJ2-1	TRBV10-3
CASRAREGETEAFF	TGTGCCAGCAGGGCAAGAGAAGGGGAGACTGAAGCTTTCTTT	NA	NA	TRBJ1-1	TRBV11-3
CASSPTLAAKNIQYF	TGTGCCAGCAGCCCCACACTAGCGGCCAAAAACATTCAGTACTTC	TRBD2	many	TRBJ2-4	TRBV7-9
CASSPGSSGEGSYNEQFF	TGCGCCAGCAGCCCGGGGTCAAGCGGGGAGGGGTCCTACAATGAGCAGTTCTTC	TRBD2	few	TRBJ2-1	TRBV4-1
CASQDLSGGKNSEAFF	TGTGCCAGCCAAGATTTATCAGGGGGCAAGAATTCTGAAGCTTTCTTT	TRBD1	many	TRBJ1-1	TRBV4-2